This T cell receptor (beta chain) is drawn from a study of blood T cell repertoires in COVID-19. Turning to the study itself: Sources were T cells, B-cell-depleted T cells, or PBMCs; the material itself was cDNA or gDNA.

J gave up 2 bases and V 9 bases, and 6 bases lay outside the gene matches. This CDR3 has 15 amino acids. Germline CDR1 and CDR2: KGHDR and SFDVKD. Some clones are missing from TCRdb's copy, which holds only in-frame ones; the method was immunoSEQ multiplex PCR. This sample carries approximately 79,000 clones, less than 90% of them seen once, and the ten largest clones take around 13%. Source material: peripheral blood. The origin of this receptor is a man between 50 and 59 years old with COVID-19, enrolled during active disease. V usage is TRBV24-1 and J usage is TRBJ2-1; TRBD2 agrees at 10 bases. CDR3 DNA sequence: TGTGCCACCGGGACAGCGGGAGGGACCTACAATGAGCAGTTCTTC. Protein sequence: CATGTAGGTYNEQFF.